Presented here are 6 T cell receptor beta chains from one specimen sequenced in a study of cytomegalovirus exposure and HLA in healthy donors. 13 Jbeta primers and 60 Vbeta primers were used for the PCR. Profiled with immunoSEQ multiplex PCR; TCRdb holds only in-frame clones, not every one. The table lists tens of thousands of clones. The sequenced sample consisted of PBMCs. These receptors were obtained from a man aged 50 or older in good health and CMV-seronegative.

This CDR3 reads CASSVGHAEKLFF. The CDR3, as DNA: TGTGCCAGCAGCGTAGGACATGCTGAAAAACTGTTTTTT. V usage is TRBV7-9 and J usage is TRBJ1-4; maybe TRBD1 (5 bases). The CDR3 has 13 residues. The V gene lost 5 bases and the J gene lost 7 bases, with 11 bases spanning the gap. Germline values: CDR1 SEHNR, CDR2 FQNEAQ (reference sequence).

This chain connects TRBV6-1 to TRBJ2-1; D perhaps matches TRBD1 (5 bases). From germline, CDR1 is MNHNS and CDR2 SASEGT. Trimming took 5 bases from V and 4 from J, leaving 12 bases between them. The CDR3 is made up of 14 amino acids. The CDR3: CASSSIDRYNEQFF. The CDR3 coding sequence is TGTGCCAGCAGTTCCATCGACAGATACAATGAGCAGTTCTTC.

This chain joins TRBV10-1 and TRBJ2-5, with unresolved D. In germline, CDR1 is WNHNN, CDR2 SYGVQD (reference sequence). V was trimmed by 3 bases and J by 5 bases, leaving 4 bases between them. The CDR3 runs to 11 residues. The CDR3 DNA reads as TGCGCCAGCAGTGACCGGGAGACCCAGTACTTC. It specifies CASSDRETQYF.

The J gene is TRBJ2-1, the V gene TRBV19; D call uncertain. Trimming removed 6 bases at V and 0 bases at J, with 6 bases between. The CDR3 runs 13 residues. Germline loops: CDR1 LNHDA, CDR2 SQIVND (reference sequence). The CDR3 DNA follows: TGTGCCAGTAGCATGAGCTCCTACAATGAGCAGTTCTTC. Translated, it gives CASSMSSYNEQFF.

CDR3 DNA sequence: TGTGCCAGCAGTTTCCCGGGGGAAAAACTGTTTTTT. Protein: CASSFPGEKLFF. The genes are TRBV6-1 and TRBJ1-4; D unclear. This CDR3 is built from 12 residues. Germline V gene lookup returns CDR1 MNHNS and CDR2 SASEGT. Trimming took 5 bases from V and 8 from J, leaving 9 bases between them.

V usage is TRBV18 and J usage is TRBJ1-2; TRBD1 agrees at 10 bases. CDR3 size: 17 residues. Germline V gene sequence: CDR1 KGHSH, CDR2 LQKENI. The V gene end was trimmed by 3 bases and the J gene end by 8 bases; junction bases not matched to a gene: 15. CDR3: CASSPALPGQGMSGYTF. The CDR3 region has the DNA TGTGCCAGCTCACCGGCCCTTCCGGGACAGGGGATGAGCGGCTACACCTTC. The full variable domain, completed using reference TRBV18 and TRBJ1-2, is NAGVMQNPRHLVRRRGQEARLRCSPMKGHSHVYWYRQLPEEGLKFMVYLQKENIIDESGMPKERFSAEFPKEGPSILRIQQVVRGDSAAYFCASSPALPGQGMSGYTFGSGTRLTVV.